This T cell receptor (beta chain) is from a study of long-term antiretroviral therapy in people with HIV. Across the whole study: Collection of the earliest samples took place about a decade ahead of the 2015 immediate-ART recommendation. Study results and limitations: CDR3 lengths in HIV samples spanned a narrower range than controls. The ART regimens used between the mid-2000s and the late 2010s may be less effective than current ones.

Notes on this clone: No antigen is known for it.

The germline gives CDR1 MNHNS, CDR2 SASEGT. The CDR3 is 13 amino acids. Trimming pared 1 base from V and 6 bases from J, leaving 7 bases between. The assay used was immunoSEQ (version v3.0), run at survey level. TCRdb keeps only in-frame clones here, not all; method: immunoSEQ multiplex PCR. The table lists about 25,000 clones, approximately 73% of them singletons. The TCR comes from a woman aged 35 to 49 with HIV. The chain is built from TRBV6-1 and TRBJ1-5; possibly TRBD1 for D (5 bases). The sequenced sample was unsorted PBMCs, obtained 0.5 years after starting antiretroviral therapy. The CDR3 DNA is TGTGCCAGCAGTGAAGATGGGGGTCAGCCCCAGCATTTT. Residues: CASSEDGGQPQHF.